Listed below are T cell receptor beta chains from one sample, sequenced in a study of tumor-infiltrating lymphocytes in primary liver carcinoma. From the multiplex PCR reads, TCRdb called clonotypes with MiXCR, one entry per CDR3 protein. This sample has 300,000 to 350,000 distinct CDR3 sequences; roughly two thirds occur once, and the top ten carry roughly 6.5%. The sequenced material came from peripheral blood. Receptors were obtained from a man aged 40-49 years with primary liver carcinoma and hepatitis B virus infection. CDR3s include the opening cysteine and the closing phenylalanine or tryptophan. The order of the fields is clone size, J gene, V gene, D gene, CDR3 DNA, CDR3 protein. The D gene is left open where the match is weak. Clone size appears in some rows only: once, few, many, or a class for an expanded clone.

>many|TRBJ2-5|TRBV29-1|NA
TGCAGCGTTCCCCACCCCCAGCCGGTGGGACTCCCTCAAGAGACCCAGTACTTC
CSVPHPQPVGLPQETQYF
>NA|TRBJ2-5|TRBV24-1|TRBD1
TGTGCCACCAGTGATTCAGGGACAGGCCAAGAGACCCAGTACTTC
CATSDSGTGQETQYF
>NA|TRBJ1-1|TRBV12-3/TRBV12-4|TRBD1
TGTGCCAGCAGCCGCGCTGGACAGGGTTTAAACACTGAAGCTTTCTTT
CASSRAGQGLNTEAFF
>many|TRBJ2-7|TRBV4-2|TRBD1
TGTGCCAGCAGCCAAGCCGGGACAGGGAACGAGCAGTACTTC
CASSQAGTGNEQYF
>few|TRBJ1-2|TRBV5-1|TRBD1
TGCGCCAGCAGCTTAGGGGACAGGGGCTATGGCTACACCTTC
CASSLGDRGYGYTF
>NA|TRBJ1-6|TRBV11-2|NA
TGTGCCAGCAGCTCTCAACCTGAATTCTTGAATTTGCCCCTCCACTTT
CASSSQPEFLNLPLHF
>few|TRBJ2-3|TRBV2|NA
TGTGCCAGCAGTTACGGACCCGCTTTGACAGATACGCAGTATTTT
CASSYGPALTDTQYF
>NA|TRBJ2-3|TRBV5-1|NA
TGCGCCAGCAGCTTGCCTAACGGGAGTTCCGATACGCAGTATTTT
CASSLPNGSSDTQYF
>NA|TRBJ2-7|TRBV5-1|NA
TGCGCCAGCAGCTTGGAGTCAGGGGCGGTCGAGCATTACTTC
CASSLESGAVEHYF
>many|TRBJ2-3|TRBV5-4|NA
TGTGCCAGCAGCGCAGGCCTTACAGGGGAGGCAGATACGCAGTATTTT
CASSAGLTGEADTQYF
>many|TRBJ1-2|TRBV12-3/TRBV12-4|TRBD1
TGTGCCAGCAGTTTAAGCCGACAGGGCTATGGCTACACCTTC
CASSLSRQGYGYTF
>NA|TRBJ1-5|TRBV11-2|NA
TGTGCCAGCAGTCTCGGGCTACATAGCGATGAGCCCCAGCATTTT
CASSLGLHSDEPQHF
>NA|TRBJ2-7|TRBV6-5|NA
TGTGCCAACAGCTACCACTCCCCGGGACTCCGATACGAGCAGTACTTC
CANSYHSPGLRYEQYF
>NA|TRBJ2-1|TRBV20-1|TRBD2
TGCAGTGCTGAGTCCGGGACTAGCGGGTTGACCTCATTC
CSAESGTSGLTSF
>NA|TRBJ2-7|TRBV5-1|NA
TGCGCCAGCAGCCTTTCGGACAGAGAAACCTACGAGCAGTACTTC
CASSLSDRETYEQYF
>few|TRBJ2-1|TRBV14|NA
TGTGCCAGCAGCCAAGCCCGTCGGCAGTTCTTC
CASSQARRQFF
>NA|TRBJ2-5|TRBV6-6|NA
TGTGCCAGCAGTTACGCGGATCAAGAGACCCAGTACTTC
CASSYADQETQYF
>NA|TRBJ1-4|TRBV4-2|NA
TGTGCCAGCAGCCAAGTTGAGGGGCTTTCCGAAAGACTGTATTTT
CASSQVEGLSERLYF
>NA|TRBJ2-1|TRBV11-2|TRBD2
TGTGCCATCAGCTTAGCGGGAAAGTATAATGAGCAGTTCTTC
CAISLAGKYNEQFF
>NA|TRBJ2-3|TRBV29-1|TRBD2
TGCAGCGCTATCGGGACTAGCAGGAGCTCGGTGTTGGCAGATACGCAGTATTTT
CSAIGTSRSSVLADTQYF
>NA|TRBJ1-1|TRBV11-2|NA
TGTGCCAGCAGCGTTAGCCCAGGGGACGAAGCTGTCTTT
CASSVSPGDEAVF
>many|TRBJ1-3|TRBV4-3|NA
TGCGCCAGCAGCCAAGATGGGGGGTCTGGAAACACCATATATTTT
CASSQDGGSGNTIYF